The 6 T cell receptor beta chains reported below all come from one sample, sequenced in a study of T cell repertoires in cytomegalovirus infection (dated by TCRdb to the late 2010s). Instrument on record: Illumina HiSeq 1500. TCRdb passed the public sequencing reads through fastp at Q25 and MiXCR, retaining productive beta sequences. Every entry covers one CDR3 protein and lists the most common genes and DNA from its rows. The sample includes 450,000 to 600,000 distinct CDR3 sequences, with around 11% observed a single time. The ten largest make up roughly 10% of the sample. The sequencing input was PBMCs. Receptor source: a human donor in good health (CMV status not recorded). Some clones in this sample may be carry-over from other donors' samples.

In this sample, this clonotype turned up many times. This chain links TRBV28 with TRBJ2-1, with 12 bases fitting TRBD2. V lost 3 bases and J lost 8; bases outside the gene matches: 8. The germline CDR1 and CDR2 sequences are MDHEN and SYDVKM. The CDR3 covers 16 residues. The CDR3 sequence is CASSLAGLAGGDEQFF. In DNA, the CDR3 is TGTGCCAGCAGTTTGGCGGGGCTAGCGGGGGGGGATGAGCAGTTCTTC.

This clonotype was seen many times. The chain joins TRBV7-8 to TRBJ1-1, with a possible D match to TRBD1 (5 bases). Trimming shortened V by 4 bases and J by 1 base, and 25 bases separated the two germline ends. The germline gives CDR1 SGHVS, CDR2 FQNEAQ. The CDR3 sequence is 19 residues long. The CDR3 DNA reads as TGTGCCAGCAGCTCTCCCGGGGGAAGGGGAACTGGAAAGAACACTGAAGCTTTCTTT. It codes for CASSSPGGRGTGKNTEAFF.

This clonotype turned up a few times. V usage is TRBV18 and J usage is TRBJ2-7; 10 nucleotides match TRBD2. V shed 5 bases and J 2 bases; nucleotides not matched to a gene: 3. Germline V gene sequence: CDR1 KGHSH, CDR2 LQKENI. The CDR3 loop spans 14 amino acids. DNA for the CDR3: TGTGCCAGCTCAGCTAGCGGGGGAACCTACGAGCAGTACTTC. This translates into CASSASGGTYEQYF.

This clonotype was found a few times. The rearrangement links TRBV28 to TRBJ2-7; the match to TRBD1 covers 8 bases. The V and J ends lost 1 base and 3 bases, in that order; junction bases with no gene match: 8. The CDR3 runs 16 residues. The V gene's germline CDR1 is MDHEN and CDR2 SYDVKM. CDR3 nucleotide sequence: TGTGCCAGCAGTTTATCACCCGGACAGGGTGACTACGAGCAGTACTTC. Protein product: CASSLSPGQGDYEQYF.

Many counts were recorded for this clonotype. The chain recombines TRBV5-4 with TRBJ2-6; 10 bases align to TRBD1. The V gene end was trimmed by 4 bases and the J gene end by 4 bases; junction bases not matched to a gene: 2. The CDR3 is 15 amino acids. Per the germline V gene, CDR1 is SGHNT and CDR2 is YYREEE (reference sequence). The chain's CDR3 is CASSRTGGGANVLTF. For the CDR3, the DNA is TGTGCCAGCAGCCGGACAGGGGGGGGGGCCAACGTCCTGACTTTC.

A few counts support this clonotype. The chain has TRBV10-3 and TRBJ2-1; D might be TRBD1 (6 bases). Germline V lookup: CDR1 ENHRY, CDR2 SYGVKD. This CDR3 region has 15 residues. The germline V and J ends were trimmed by 5 bases and 2 bases, with 13 bases remaining between them. CDR3 in amino acids: CAISLGTQTYNEQFF. CDR3 sequence (DNA): TGTGCCATCAGTCTCGGGACACAGACCTACAATGAGCAGTTCTTC.